The entry below describes one T cell receptor beta chain. The CDR3 is made up of 15 amino acids. CDR1 and CDR2 from the germline V gene are MNHEY and SVGAGI. With 6 bases clipped from V and 4 bases from J, the junction kept 9 bases outside the gene matches. The RNA input was roughly 0.45 to 1 ug, and it was reverse transcribed with random hexamers. Amplification of TCR beta CDR3 was carried out by immunoSEQ multiplex PCR, which covered 54 Vbeta and 13 Jbeta segments. TCRdb re-called the immunoSEQ multiplex PCR reads through MiXCR, storing one row per CDR3 protein. Of about 240,000 distinct CDR3 sequences in the sample, 90% to 97% were seen once. This sample was taken from a study of CD8 T cells in Susac syndrome. For the study at large: When their blood was taken, patients with Susac syndrome were therapy-naive, taking corticosteroids, or taking intravenous immunoglobulin alone.

Negative isolation was applied to CD8+ and CD4+ T cells, and FACS enrichment was applied to TEMRA cells. The source of this sequence is a human donor with Susac syndrome. The sample taken for sequencing was CD4+ T cells from PBMCs. V is TRBV6-5 and J is TRBJ1-5, with 7 bases aligning to TRBD1. DNA of the CDR3: TGTGCCAGCAGGGCCAGGGGGACTCGGAATCAGCCCCAGCATTTT. The encoded protein is CASRARGTRNQPQHF.